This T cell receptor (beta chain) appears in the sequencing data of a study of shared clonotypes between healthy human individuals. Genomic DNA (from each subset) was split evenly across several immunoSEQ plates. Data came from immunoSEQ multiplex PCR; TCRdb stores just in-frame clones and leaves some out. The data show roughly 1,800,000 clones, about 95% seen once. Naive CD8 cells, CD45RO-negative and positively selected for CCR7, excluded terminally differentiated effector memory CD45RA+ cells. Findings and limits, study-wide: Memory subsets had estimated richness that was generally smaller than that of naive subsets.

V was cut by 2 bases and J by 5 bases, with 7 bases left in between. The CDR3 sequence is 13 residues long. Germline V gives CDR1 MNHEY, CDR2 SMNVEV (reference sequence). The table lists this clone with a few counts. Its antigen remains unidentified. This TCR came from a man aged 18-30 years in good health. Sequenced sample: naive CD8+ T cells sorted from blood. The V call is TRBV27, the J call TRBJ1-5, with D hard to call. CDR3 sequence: CASSLNGDQPQHF. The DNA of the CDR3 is TGTGCCAGCAGTTTAAATGGCGATCAGCCCCAGCATTTT.